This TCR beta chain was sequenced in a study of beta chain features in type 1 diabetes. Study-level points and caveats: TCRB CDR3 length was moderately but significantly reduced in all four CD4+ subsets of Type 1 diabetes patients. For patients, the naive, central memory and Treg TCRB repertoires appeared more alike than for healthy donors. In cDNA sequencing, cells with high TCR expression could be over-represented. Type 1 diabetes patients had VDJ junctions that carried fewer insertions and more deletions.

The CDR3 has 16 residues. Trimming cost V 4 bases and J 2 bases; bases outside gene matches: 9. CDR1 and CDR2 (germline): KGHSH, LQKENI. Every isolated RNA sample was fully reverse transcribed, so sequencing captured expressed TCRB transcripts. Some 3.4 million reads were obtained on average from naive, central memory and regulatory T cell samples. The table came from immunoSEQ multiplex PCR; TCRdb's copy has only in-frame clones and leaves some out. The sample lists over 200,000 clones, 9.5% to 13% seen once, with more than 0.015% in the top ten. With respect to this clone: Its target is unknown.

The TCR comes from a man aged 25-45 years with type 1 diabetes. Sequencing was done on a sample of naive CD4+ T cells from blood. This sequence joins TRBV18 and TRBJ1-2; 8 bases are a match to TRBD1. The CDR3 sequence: CASSQEGTGENYGYTF. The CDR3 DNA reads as TGTGCCAGCTCACAGGAGGGGACAGGAGAGAACTATGGCTACACCTTC.